The 21 T cell receptor beta chains below all came from one sample that was sequenced in a study of T cell responses to AZD1222 COVID-19 vaccine. Data came from immunoSEQ multiplex PCR; TCRdb stores just in-frame clones and leaves some out. The sample records 100,000 to 150,000 clones, about 92% being singletons. The input for sequencing was peripheral blood, taken on day 0 of AZD1222 vaccination. The receptor set was obtained from an adult in good health.

This CDR3 is CASSMASEQYF. CDR3 DNA: TGTGCCAGTAGTATGGCATCCGAGCAGTACTTC. This chain links TRBV19 with TRBJ2-7, with D unresolved. CDR1 is LNHDA and CDR2 is SQIVND in the germline V gene (reference sequence). V was pared by 3 bases and J by 6 bases, with 6 bases between. The CDR3 has 11 residues.

The chain is built from TRBV3-1 (or the pseudogene TRBV3-2) and TRBJ2-1; TRBD1 is a possible D gene (6 bases). Germline V lookup: CDR1 LGHDT, CDR2 YNNKEL (reference sequence). This CDR3 spans 15 amino acids. V was cut by 0 bases and J by 6 bases, with 12 bases left in between. DNA for the CDR3: TGTGCCAGCAGCCAAGAACTACAGGGACCCAATGAGCAGTTCTTC. Protein sequence: CASSQELQGPNEQFF.

J is TRBJ2-7 and V is TRBV27; D is possibly TRBD2 (5 bases). This CDR3 region has 15 residues. V lost 4 bases and J 2 bases, leaving 15 bases between the germline ends. In germline, CDR1 is MNHEY, CDR2 SMNVEV (reference sequence). The CDR3 nucleotides read TGTGCCAGCAGTTCCTCGGTACAGACTACCTACGAGCAGTACTTC. This translates into CASSSSVQTTYEQYF.

This chain joins TRBV19 and TRBJ1-4, with D maybe TRBD1 (6 bases). V lost 4 bases and J 8 bases, leaving 20 bases between the germline ends. The CDR3 loop spans 16 amino acids. Germline CDR1 LNHDA, CDR2 SQIVND (reference sequence). The CDR3 loop is CASSKGWGGVGEKLFF. The CDR3 DNA reads TGTGCCAGTAGTAAGGGTTGGGGGGGCGTAGGAGAAAAACTGTTTTTT.

The rearrangement links TRBV5-1 to TRBJ2-5; weak D call: TRBD2 (6 bases). Looked up from germline, CDR1 is SGHRS and CDR2 is YFSETQ. Trimming removed 6 bases at V and 3 bases at J, with 12 bases between. This CDR3 spans 13 amino acids. CDR3 in DNA: TGCGCCAGCACCAGGGACTTCAAAGAGACCCAGTACTTC. Translation: CASTRDFKETQYF. The full variable domain, in which reference TRBV5-1 and TRBJ2-5 provide the parts outside the CDR3, is KAGVTQTPRYLIKTRGQQVTLSCSPISGHRSVSWYQQTPGQGLQFLFEYFSETQRNKGNFPGRFSGRQFSNSRSEMNVSTLELGDSALYLCASTRDFKETQYFGPGTRLLVL.

The rearrangement links TRBV12-3 or TRBV12-4 to TRBJ2-1; 7 bases align to TRBD1. V lost 6 bases to trimming and J lost 6 bases; unmatched junction nucleotides: 2. This CDR3 region has 12 residues. The CDR3 coding sequence is TGTGCCAGCAGGAGACAGGGCAATGAGCAGTTCTTC. Amino acid sequence: CASRRQGNEQFF.

The chain is built from TRBV28 and TRBJ2-2; D not resolved. V lost 2 bases to trimming and J lost 6 bases, with 7 bases between them. CDR1 MDHEN and CDR2 SYDVKM come from the germline V gene. The CDR3 covers 13 residues. CDR3 nucleotides: TGTGCCAGCAGTTTAACGTCTCCCGGGGAGCTGTTTTTT. This gives the protein CASSLTSPGELFF.

In regard to this clone: The same CDR3 can be traced to other DNA sequences in this sample. V usage is TRBV4-1 and J usage is TRBJ2-7, with D tentatively TRBD2 (5 bases). Germline loops: CDR1 MGHRA, CDR2 YSYEKL. V lost 1 base, J lost 2 bases, and 9 bases lay in between. The length of the CDR3 is 14 residues. The CDR3 spells CASSQVAGTYEQYF. CDR3 nucleotide sequence: TGCGCCAGCAGCCAAGTCGCCGGGACCTACGAGCAGTACTTC.

This clone was found once. This sequence joins TRBV12-3 or TRBV12-4 and TRBJ2-7; TRBD1 matches at 9 bases. This CDR3 region has 12 residues. V shed 6 bases and J 6 bases; nucleotides not matched to a gene: 3. CDR3 amino acids: CASRGDRAEQYF. CDR3 DNA: TGTGCCAGCAGGGGGGACAGGGCCGAGCAGTACTTC.

This clone was counted a single time. V and J are TRBV7-9 and TRBJ1-6; possibly TRBD1 for D (5 bases). The CDR3 has 12 amino acids. Germline V gene sequence: CDR1 SEHNR, CDR2 FQNEAQ (reference sequence). V shed 6 bases and J shed 7 bases, with 7 bases lying between them. The CDR3 DNA reads TGTGCCAGCAGACGGGACAATTCACCCCTCCACTTT. It codes for CASRRDNSPLHF.

The rearrangement uses TRBV7-2 and TRBJ2-7; a possible D gene is TRBD1 (5 bases). Trimming stripped 1 base from V and 6 bases from J, with 19 bases between. Germline V gives CDR1 SGHTA, CDR2 FQGNSA. This CDR3 has 16 amino acids. This CDR3 is CASSLGPGYALREQYF. The CDR3 nucleotides read TGTGCCAGCAGCTTAGGCCCAGGGTATGCCCTGCGCGAGCAGTACTTC.

This sequence joins TRBV7-2 and TRBJ1-5, with D perhaps matching TRBD1 (5 bases). The CDR3 contains 14 residues. The V and J ends lost 3 bases and 6 bases respectively, with 12 bases between them. Germline lookup yields CDR1 SGHTA and CDR2 FQGNSA. CDR3 residues: CASSFTGSGQPQHF. CDR3 nucleotides: TGTGCCAGCAGCTTTACAGGTTCCGGTCAGCCCCAGCATTTT.

This clone was seen a few times. The V call is TRBV3-1 (or the pseudogene TRBV3-2), the J call TRBJ1-5; 7 bases are a match to TRBD1. CDR1 and CDR2 (germline): LGHDT, YNNKEL (reference sequence). The length of the CDR3 is 15 residues. The V gene end was trimmed by 4 bases and the J gene end by 3 bases; junction bases not matched to a gene: 6. The CDR3 nucleotides are TGTGCCAGCAGCCGGGCGACAGGGCCCAATCAGCCCCAGCATTTT. Its protein is CASSRATGPNQPQHF.

The rearrangement links TRBV7-9 to TRBJ2-7; 7 positions match TRBD1. Trimming at V came to 2 bases and at J to 9 bases, leaving 7 bases not matched to a gene. CDR1 and CDR2 from the germline V gene are SEHNR and FQNEAQ (reference sequence). This CDR3 spans 13 amino acids. The DNA of the CDR3 is TGTGCCAGCAGCTTACAACAGGGGTTGCGGCAGTACTTC. It codes for CASSLQQGLRQYF.

The chain links TRBV5-4 to TRBJ2-3, with D possibly called TRBD1 or TRBD2 (5 bases each). V was pared by 3 bases and J by 10 bases, with 15 bases between. Germline CDR1 is SGHNT and CDR2 is YYREEE (reference sequence). The CDR3 totals 13 residues. CDR3 in amino acids: CASSSERTRPQYF. In DNA, the CDR3 is TGTGCCAGCAGCTCCGAGCGGACAAGGCCGCAGTATTTT.

This clone was seen once. The rearrangement joins TRBV10-1 to TRBJ2-3, with unresolved D. The CDR3 consists of 16 residues. V lost 2 bases, J lost 2 bases, and 14 bases lay in between. Per the germline V gene, CDR1 is WNHNN and CDR2 is SYGVQD (reference sequence). The CDR3 nucleotides are TGCGCCAGCAGTGAGACCCCGCGGTCCTTCACAGATACGCAGTATTTT. This encodes CASSETPRSFTDTQYF.

V gene TRBV11-1 combines with J gene TRBJ1-1; possibly TRBD1 for D (5 bases). The CDR3 runs to 13 residues. The germline CDR1 and CDR2 sequences are SGHAT and FQDESV (reference sequence). Deletions cut 4 bases from V and 6 bases from J, with 12 bases between. In DNA form, the CDR3 reads TGTGCCAGCAGCTACGACAGAAGCGCTGAAGCTTTCTTT. This encodes CASSYDRSAEAFF.

The chain combines TRBV2 with TRBJ2-3, with 8 nucleotides matching TRBD2. Germline assignment: CDR1 SNHLY and CDR2 FYNNEI. V gave up 6 bases and J gave up 4 bases; unmatched junction bases: 6. The CDR3 totals 14 residues. The CDR3 sequence is CASRTGGAPDTQYF. The DNA of the CDR3 is TGTGCCAGCAGAACGGGAGGGGCCCCAGATACGCAGTATTTT.

The chain has TRBV19 and TRBJ2-2, with 8 bases identical to TRBD2. The CDR3 has 18 amino acids. Germline V lookup: CDR1 LNHDA, CDR2 SQIVND (reference sequence). The V segment lost 6 bases and the J segment 7 bases; nucleotides outside the gene matches: 19. CDR3 DNA: TGTGCCAGTAGCGAAATGAGACTAGCGTGGGCGGTAGGCGGGGAGCTGTTTTTT. It is translated as CASSEMRLAWAVGGELFF. The full variable domain, in which reference TRBV19 and TRBJ2-2 provide the parts outside the CDR3, is DGGITQSPKYLFRKEGQNVTLSCEQNLNHDAMYWYRQDPGQGLRLIYYSQIVNDFQKGDIAEGYSVSREKKESFPLTVTSAQKNPTAFYLCASSEMRLAWAVGGELFFGEGSRLTVL.

The genes are TRBV11-2 and TRBJ2-1; 10 bases align to TRBD1. This CDR3 contains 16 residues. Germline V CDR1 and CDR2: SGHAT, FQNNGV. The V and J ends lost 3 bases and 2 bases, in that order; junction bases with no gene match: 4. Here the CDR3 reads CASSFGTGVAYNEQFF. CDR3 DNA sequence: TGTGCCAGCAGCTTCGGGACAGGGGTAGCCTACAATGAGCAGTTCTTC. The full variable domain, rest sourced from reference TRBV11-2 and TRBJ2-1, is EAGVAQSPRYKIIEKRQSVAFWCNPISGHATLYWYQQILGQGPKLLIQFQNNGVVDDSQLPKDRFSAERLKGVDSTLKIQPAKLEDSAVYLCASSFGTGVAYNEQFFGPGTRLTVL.

The chain has TRBV30 and TRBJ1-5; D not certain. In germline, CDR1 is GTSNPN, CDR2 SVGIG (reference sequence). Trimming shortened V by 1 base and J by 5 bases, and 12 bases separated the two germline ends. CDR3 length equals 14 residues. CDR3 region: CAWSGPVRHQPQHF. DNA of the CDR3: TGTGCCTGGAGTGGACCGGTCAGACATCAGCCCCAGCATTTT.